The present entry profiles one T cell receptor (beta chain) with its context. CDR1 and CDR2 from the germline V gene are ENHRY and SYGVKD. The CDR3 has 16 amino acids. V dropped 2 bases and J dropped 3; count of bases not matched to a gene: 8. MiXCR, run by TCRdb on the 5' RACE reads, gives a single entry per CDR3 protein. The data show 650,000 to 750,000 distinct CDR3 sequences, with 21% seen just once and about 4.3% held by the top ten. The data are from a study of identical twins. These data were also reused for a study on T cells expressing NK-cell markers. From that report: Sorted CD3+CD56+NKG2C+, CD3+CD56+NKG2C- and CD3+CD56-NKG2C+ T-cell subsets were beta-chain profiled. Restriction of the sorted population to alpha-beta TCR T cells was achieved in several experiments with an anti-gamma-delta TCR antibody.

This TCR came from a young woman in good health. The chain has TRBV10-3 and TRBJ2-3; TRBD2 agrees at 7 bases. The sample was PBMCs. The CDR3 region has the DNA TGTGCCATCAGTGAGGTTCGGGGGGTCTCTACAGATACGCAGTATTTT. Its protein product is CAISEVRGVSTDTQYF.